A single sample is the source of the 5 T cell receptor beta chains below, sequenced in a study of blood T cell repertoires in COVID-19. Profiling relied on immunoSEQ multiplex PCR, and the TCRdb table lists in-frame clones only, not all of them. The sample has approximately 310,000 clones, 70% to 90% seen once. The material sequenced was PBMCs or T cells enriched from blood (not recorded which). The receptors here all came from a young man who had recovered from COVID-19.

This clone was detected only once. The chain joins TRBV2 to TRBJ2-7; TRBD1 matches at 9 bases. Germline CDR1 and CDR2: SNHLY and FYNNEI. The V gene end was trimmed by 10 bases and the J gene end by 0 bases; junction bases not matched to a gene: 4. This CDR3 comprises 13 residues. Here the CDR3 reads CANGQGSSYEQYF. CDR3 nucleotide sequence: TGTGCCAACGGACAGGGGAGCTCCTACGAGCAGTACTTC.

This clone has a single count. The chain carries TRBV3-1 (or the pseudogene TRBV3-2) and TRBJ1-2, with D tentatively TRBD1 (5 bases). V dropped 3 bases and J dropped 0 bases, with 8 bases sitting between them. This CDR3 spans 14 amino acids. Germline values: CDR1 LGHDT, CDR2 YNNKEL (reference sequence). As DNA, the CDR3 is TGTGCCAGCAGCCACAGGGAACCTAACTATGGCTACACCTTC. It specifies CASSHREPNYGYTF.

This chain links TRBV5-5 with TRBJ2-1, with D possibly TRBD1 on 6 matching bases. The CDR3 is made up of 15 amino acids. V gave up 4 bases and J gave up 3 bases, with 14 bases separating them. Germline-derived CDR1 and CDR2 are SGHKS and YYEKEE (reference sequence). As DNA, the CDR3 is TGTGCCAGCAGCCCAAGGCGGACAGTCTACAATGAGCAGTTCTTC. Residues: CASSPRRTVYNEQFF.

Here the CDR3 reads CASRPGQEFGNTIYF. In DNA form, the CDR3 reads TGCGCCAGCAGGCCGGGACAGGAGTTTGGAAACACCATATATTTT. This rearrangement joins TRBV5-1 to TRBJ1-3; 8 bases are shared with TRBD1. Germline lookup yields CDR1 SGHRS and CDR2 YFSETQ. CDR3 length: 15 amino acids. V was pared by 5 bases and J by 3 bases, with 7 bases of the junction left unmatched.

The genes are TRBV3-1 (or the pseudogene TRBV3-2) and TRBJ1-3; D not certain. Trimming cost V 0 bases and J 0 bases, with 12 bases left between them. CDR1 LGHDT and CDR2 YNNKEL come from the germline V gene (reference sequence). This CDR3 has 17 residues. The CDR3 coding sequence is TGTGCCAGCAGCCAAGAGGCCACGAAATTCTCTGGAAACACCATATATTTT. Its translation: CASSQEATKFSGNTIYF.